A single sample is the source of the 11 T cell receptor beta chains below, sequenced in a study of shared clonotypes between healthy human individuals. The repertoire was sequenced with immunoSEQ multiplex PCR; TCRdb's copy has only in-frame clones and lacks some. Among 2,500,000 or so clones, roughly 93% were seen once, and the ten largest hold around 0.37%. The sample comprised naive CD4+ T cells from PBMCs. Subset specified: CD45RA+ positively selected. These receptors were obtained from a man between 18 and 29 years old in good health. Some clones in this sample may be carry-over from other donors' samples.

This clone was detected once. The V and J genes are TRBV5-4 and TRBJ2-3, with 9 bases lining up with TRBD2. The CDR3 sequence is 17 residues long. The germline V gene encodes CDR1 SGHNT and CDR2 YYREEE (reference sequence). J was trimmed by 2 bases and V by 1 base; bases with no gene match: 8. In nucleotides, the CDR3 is TGTGCCAGCAGCTTGCCCCTGGGCGGGAGGGCCACAGATACGCAGTATTTT. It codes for CASSLPLGGRATDTQYF.

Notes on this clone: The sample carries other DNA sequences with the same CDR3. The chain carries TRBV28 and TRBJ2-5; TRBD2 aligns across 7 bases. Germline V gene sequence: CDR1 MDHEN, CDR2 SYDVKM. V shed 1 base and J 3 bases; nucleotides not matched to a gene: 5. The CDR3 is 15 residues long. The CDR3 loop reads CASSLSGLAEETQYF. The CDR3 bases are TGTGCCAGCAGTTTATCCGGCCTAGCGGAAGAGACCCAGTACTTC.

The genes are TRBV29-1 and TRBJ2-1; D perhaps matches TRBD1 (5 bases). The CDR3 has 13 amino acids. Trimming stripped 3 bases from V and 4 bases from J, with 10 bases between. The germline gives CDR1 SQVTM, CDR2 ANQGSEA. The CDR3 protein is CSVEGRLYNEQFF. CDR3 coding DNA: TGCAGCGTTGAGGGGCGGTTATACAATGAGCAGTTCTTC.

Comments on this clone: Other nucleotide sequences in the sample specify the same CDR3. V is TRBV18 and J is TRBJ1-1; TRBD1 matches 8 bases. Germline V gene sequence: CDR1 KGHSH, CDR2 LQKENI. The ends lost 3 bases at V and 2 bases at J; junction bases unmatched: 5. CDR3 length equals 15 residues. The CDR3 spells CASSPLGQANTEAFF. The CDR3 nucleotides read TGTGCCAGCTCACCCTTGGGACAGGCCAACACTGAAGCTTTCTTT.

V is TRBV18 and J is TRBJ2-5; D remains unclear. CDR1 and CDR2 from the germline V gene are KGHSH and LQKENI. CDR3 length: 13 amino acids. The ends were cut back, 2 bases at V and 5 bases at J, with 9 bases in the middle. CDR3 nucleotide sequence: TGTGCCAGCTCACCAAACCAGAAGGAGACCCAGTACTTC. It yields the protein CASSPNQKETQYF. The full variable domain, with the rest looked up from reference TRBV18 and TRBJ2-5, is NAGVMQNPRHLVRRRGQEARLRCSPMKGHSHVYWYRQLPEEGLKFMVYLQKENIIDESGMPKERFSAEFPKEGPSILRIQQVVRGDSAAYFCASSPNQKETQYFGPGTRLLVL.

The CDR3 DNA reads as TGTGCCTGGAGTGTATTTTTGGGGCCGCAGATCTACGAGCAGTACTTC. This translates into CAWSVFLGPQIYEQYF. The J gene is TRBJ2-7, the V gene TRBV30; D is perhaps TRBD1 (5 bases). CDR1 GTSNPN and CDR2 SVGIG come from the germline V gene (reference sequence). The CDR3 covers 16 residues. V was clipped by 0 bases and J by 3 bases, with 18 bases between them. The complete variable domain, with remaining parts taken from reference TRBV30 and TRBJ2-7, reads SQTIHQWPATLVQPVGSPLSLECTVEGTSNPNLYWYRQAAGRGLQLLFYSVGIGQISSEVPQNLSASRPQDRQFILSSKKLLLSDSGFYLCAWSVFLGPQIYEQYFGPGTRLTVT.

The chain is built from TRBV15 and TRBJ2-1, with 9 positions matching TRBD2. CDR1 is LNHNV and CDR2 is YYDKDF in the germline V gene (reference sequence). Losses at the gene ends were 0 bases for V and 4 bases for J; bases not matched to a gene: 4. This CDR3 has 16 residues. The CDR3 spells CATSRDPSGNYNEQFF. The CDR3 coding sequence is TGTGCCACCAGCAGAGATCCTAGCGGGAATTACAATGAGCAGTTCTTC. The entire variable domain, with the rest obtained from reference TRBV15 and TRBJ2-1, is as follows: DAMVIQNPRYQVTQFGKPVTLSCSQTLNHNVMYWYQQKSSQAPKLLFHYYDKDFNNEADTPDNFQSRRPNTSFCFLDIRSPGLGDTAMYLCATSRDPSGNYNEQFFGPGTRLTVL.

The DNA for the CDR3 is TGTGCCAGCAGTTACCCGGCCAAGACCTACGAGCAGTACTTC. Its protein is CASSYPAKTYEQYF. The V call is TRBV6-6, the J call TRBJ2-7; no reliable D call. Germline loops: CDR1 MNHNY, CDR2 SVGAGI (reference sequence). The CDR3 is 14 residues long. V dropped 2 bases and J dropped 2 bases, with 10 bases sitting between them.

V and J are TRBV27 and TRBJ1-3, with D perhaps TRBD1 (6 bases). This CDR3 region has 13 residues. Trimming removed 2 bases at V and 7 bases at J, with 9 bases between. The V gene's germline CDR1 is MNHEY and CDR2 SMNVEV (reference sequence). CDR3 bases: TGTGCCAGCAGTTTAACGGGGGGCAACACCATATATTTT. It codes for CASSLTGGNTIYF.

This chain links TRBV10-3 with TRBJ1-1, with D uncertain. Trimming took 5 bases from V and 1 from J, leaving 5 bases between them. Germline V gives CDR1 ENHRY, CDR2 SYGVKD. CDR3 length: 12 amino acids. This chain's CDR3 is CAISQQNTEAFF. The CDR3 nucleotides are TGTGCCATCAGTCAGCAGAACACTGAAGCTTTCTTT.

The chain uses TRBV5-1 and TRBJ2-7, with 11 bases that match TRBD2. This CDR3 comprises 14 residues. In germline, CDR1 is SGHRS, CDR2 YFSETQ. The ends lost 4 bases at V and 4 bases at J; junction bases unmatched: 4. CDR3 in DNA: TGCGCCAGCAGCGCCACTAGCGGGAGATACGAGCAGTACTTC. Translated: CASSATSGRYEQYF.